This T cell receptor (beta chain) was identified in a study of blood T cell repertoires in COVID-19. Sequenced by immunoSEQ multiplex PCR; TCRdb stores in-frame clones only, minus some. The sample records some 110,000 clones, roughly 90% being singletons. CDR1 is KGHSH, CDR2 LQKENI, per germline. CDR3 length: 14 residues. Trimming at V came to 4 bases and at J to 7 bases, leaving 2 bases not matched to a gene. Sequencing was carried out using peripheral blood. The chain couples TRBV18 to TRBJ1-6; TRBD1 aligns across 9 bases. This TCR derives from a human donor in a cohort sampled during active COVID-19. CDR3 sequence: CASSLQGANSPLHF. The CDR3 DNA is TGTGCCAGCTCACTACAGGGGGCCAATTCACCCCTCCACTTT.